The entry below gives a single TCR beta chain sequence along with its context. Germline CDR1 and CDR2: LNHDA and SQIVND (reference sequence). Deletions cut 5 bases from V and 3 bases from J, with 16 bases between. The CDR3 runs to 16 residues. The data derive from a study of cytomegalovirus exposure and HLA in healthy donors. The method was immunoSEQ multiplex PCR; TCRdb's version includes in-frame clones alone and lacks a portion of them. The profile shows approximately 130,000 clones, approximately 81% of them singletons. The sequence came from a woman aged 25 to 39 in good health and CMV-seronegative. The chain recombines TRBV19 with TRBJ1-4, with a tentative D call TRBD1 (6 bases). Sequencing input: PBMCs. The CDR3 DNA sequence: TGTGCCAGTAGTGGGGACCAGACAGGCCCTAATGAAAAACTGTTTTTT. Translating it yields CASSGDQTGPNEKLFF.